These T cell receptor beta chains were read from a single sample in a study of T cells expressing NK-cell markers. TCRdb reprocessed the 5' RACE reads and reports one entry per CDR3 protein, with no DNA. The sample's table shows some 340,000 distinct CDR3 sequences. Sample: blood T cells: a sorted CD56 or NKG2C T cell subset, CD4+ or CD8+ T cells, or bulk PBMC T cells (not recorded which). These receptors were collected from a man aged 18-75 years in good health. Each CDR3 is given with its conserved first and last residue.

J: TRBJ2-7; V: TRBV15; CDR3: CATSRVGTLMGEQYF
J: TRBJ1-5; V: TRBV12-3/TRBV12-4; CDR3: CASSWGNQPQHF
J: TRBJ2-1; V: TRBV18; CDR3: CASSPEQLRNNEQFF
J: TRBJ2-5; V: TRBV7-2; CDR3: CASSWGGQGDVETQYF
J: TRBJ2-5; V: TRBV7-2; CDR3: CASSLVPSPGGMETQYF
J: TRBJ1-6; V: TRBV7-8; CDR3: CASSLEFAGGNSPLHF
J: TRBJ1-1; V: TRBV3-1; CDR3: CASSRRTGLTEAFF
J: TRBJ1-2; V: TRBV12-3/TRBV12-4; CDR3: CASSSGQGFYGYTF
J: TRBJ1-2; V: TRBV9; CDR3: CASSVNRGYGYTF
J: TRBJ2-2; V: TRBV5-1; CDR3: CASREAVGNTGELFF
J: TRBJ2-1; V: TRBV6-2/TRBV6-3; CDR3: CASSSRAQSGPHNEQFF
J: TRBJ2-1; V: TRBV20-1; CDR3: CSGESFNEQFF
J: TRBJ2-1; V: TRBV30; CDR3: CAWTKRGGAFNEQFF
J: TRBJ1-2; V: TRBV6-4; CDR3: CASSDSGDGGYTF
J: TRBJ2-1; V: TRBV4-2; CDR3: CASSQRETSGALGNEQFF
J: TRBJ2-3; V: TRBV9; CDR3: CASRASGGVGDTQYF
J: TRBJ1-6; V: TRBV6-2/TRBV6-3; CDR3: CASGENSPLHF
J: TRBJ2-5; V: TRBV7-2; CDR3: CASSLEGLLQFQYF
J: TRBJ2-3; V: TRBV7-3; CDR3: CASSLSLGGGTDTQYF
J: TRBJ2-5; V: TRBV28; CDR3: CASKVRARETQYF
J: TRBJ2-2; V: TRBV18; CDR3: CASSRYPGSNTGELFF
J: TRBJ1-2; V: TRBV6-4; CDR3: CASSDGDPSNYGYTF
J: TRBJ1-1; V: TRBV28; CDR3: CASSWDWDRGLGTEAFF
J: TRBJ2-1; V: TRBV19; CDR3: CASSYRGGLGGQFF
J: TRBJ2-2; V: TRBV12-3/TRBV12-4; CDR3: CASHQGTRGTGELFF
J: TRBJ1-6; V: TRBV30; CDR3: CAWRVTGVVYNSPLHF
J: TRBJ2-4; V: TRBV27; CDR3: CASSPSRGSRNNIQYF
J: TRBJ2-3; V: TRBV7-2; CDR3: CASRETSGGTRDTQYF
J: TRBJ2-2; V: TRBV12-3/TRBV12-4; CDR3: CASSLSWGGLGTHTGELFF
J: TRBJ1-4; V: TRBV20-1; CDR3: CSGGVREKLFF
J: TRBJ2-2; V: TRBV29-1; CDR3: CSVGGQSTAGELFF
J: TRBJ2-1; V: TRBV2; CDR3: CASTRTSGGAGYNEQFF
J: TRBJ1-4; V: TRBV6-1; CDR3: CASRRRTVNNEKLFF
J: TRBJ2-1; V: TRBV7-9; CDR3: CASSYTGSGTGSDEQFF
J: TRBJ2-1; V: TRBV19; CDR3: CASSKWGASYNEQFF
J: TRBJ2-1; V: TRBV5-1; CDR3: CASSLGTQGIQFF
J: TRBJ1-2; V: TRBV12-3/TRBV12-4; CDR3: CASSFGKGTVGYTF
J: TRBJ2-2; V: TRBV6-1; CDR3: CASSPRLASANTGELFF
J: TRBJ1-1; V: TRBV20-1; CDR3: CSARPDRMSTEAFF
J: TRBJ2-1; V: TRBV3-1; CDR3: CASSRQPGQHNEQFF
J: TRBJ2-7; V: TRBV28; CDR3: CASSPETGPRMQYF
J: TRBJ2-1; V: TRBV5-6; CDR3: CASSFLSGGALNEQFF
J: TRBJ1-1; V: TRBV7-6; CDR3: CASSLALVVRGSYTEAFF
J: TRBJ2-5; V: TRBV29-1; CDR3: CSVTHPGLAGETQYF
J: TRBJ2-7; V: TRBV12-3/TRBV12-4; CDR3: CASSLVWRTAVYEQYF
J: TRBJ2-2; V: TRBV2; CDR3: CASSGGGGGGELFF
J: TRBJ1-1; V: TRBV12-5; CDR3: CASGLPHSPTNTEAFF
J: TRBJ2-1; V: TRBV4-2; CDR3: CASSQDQGRLDLFF
J: TRBJ2-1; V: TRBV19; CDR3: CASSFGLAGTSNNEQFF
J: TRBJ2-7; V: TRBV3-1; CDR3: CASSPWTGRDYEQYF
J: TRBJ2-7; V: TRBV6-9; CDR3: CASSYCPGQNYEQYF
J: TRBJ2-6; V: TRBV6-5; CDR3: CASSYLGMWANVLTF
J: TRBJ1-6; V: TRBV20-1; CDR3: CSARRTPSSYNSPLHF
J: TRBJ1-6; V: TRBV7-9; CDR3: CASSGTGFSSPLHF
J: TRBJ2-1; V: TRBV5-4; CDR3: CASSLAGLALDEQFF
J: TRBJ2-3; V: TRBV3-1; CDR3: CASSLSGDSTDTQYF
J: TRBJ2-7; V: TRBV21-1; CDR3: CASSKVFICWTGDEQYF
J: TRBJ1-5; V: TRBV27; CDR3: CASSSNLGGSNQPQHF
J: TRBJ2-5; V: TRBV7-9; CDR3: CASSLLTGNKETQYF
J: TRBJ2-3; V: TRBV11-2; CDR3: CASSYPVGNTQYF